This T cell receptor (beta chain) was observed in a study of shared clonotypes between healthy human individuals. About the study: Donors had three CD4 naive, three CD4 memory, two CD8 naive and one CD8 memory plate apiece.

Germline-derived CDR1 and CDR2 are MDHEN and SYDVKM. Trimming shortened V by 6 bases and J by 7 bases, and 12 bases separated the two germline ends. This CDR3 is 12 amino acids long. Using immunoSEQ multiplex PCR, the repertoire was profiled, and TCRdb retains in-frame clones only, with some absent. The table shows over a million clones, with roughly 96% occurring only once. Study-level points and caveats: Unshared clonotypes carried lower generation probabilities than those common to all four donors. The low donor count limited represented genetic and exposure-history diversity.

Comment on this clone: Antigen unknown.

The gene calls are TRBV28 and TRBJ1-1; D unclear. The sequence came from a man in his thirties or forties in good health. The sequencing input was naive CD4+ T cells sorted from blood. Regarding subset: CD45RA+ positively selected. CDR3 in amino acids: CASSTPVVEAFF. For the CDR3, the DNA is TGTGCCAGCAGCACCCCCGTGGTTGAAGCTTTCTTT.